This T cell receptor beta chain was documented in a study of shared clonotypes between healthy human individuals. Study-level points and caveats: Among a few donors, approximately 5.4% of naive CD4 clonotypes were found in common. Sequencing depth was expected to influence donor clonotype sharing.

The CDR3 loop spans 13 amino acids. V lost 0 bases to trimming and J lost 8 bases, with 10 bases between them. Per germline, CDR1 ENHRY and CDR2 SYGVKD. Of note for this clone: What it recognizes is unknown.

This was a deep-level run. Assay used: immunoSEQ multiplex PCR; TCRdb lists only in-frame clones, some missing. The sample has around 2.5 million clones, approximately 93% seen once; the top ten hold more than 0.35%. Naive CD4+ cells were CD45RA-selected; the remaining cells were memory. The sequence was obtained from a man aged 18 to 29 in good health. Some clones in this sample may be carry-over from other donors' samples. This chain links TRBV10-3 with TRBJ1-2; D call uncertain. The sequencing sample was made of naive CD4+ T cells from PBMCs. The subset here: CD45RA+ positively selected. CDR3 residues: CAISESETSGYTF. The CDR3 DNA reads TGTGCCATCAGTGAGTCGGAGACATCAGGCTACACCTTC.